The rows below give T cell receptor beta chains drawn from one sample of a study of blood T cells in healthy people across ages. In TCRdb, the 5' RACE reads were re-called with MiXCR into one record per CDR3 protein. The repertoire includes about 720,000 distinct CDR3 sequences, more than 20% of them detected once, and approximately 4% sits in the top ten. The sample was also reused in another study, on T cells of mothers and their children.

Specimen: blood. Every receptor here comes from a boy younger than 18 in good health. CDR3s include the opening cysteine and the closing phenylalanine or tryptophan. The D gene is left open where the match is weak. The listing skips clone size in some rows; elsewhere it reads once, few, many or a size class.

D gene	V gene	clone size	J gene	CDR3 protein	CDR3 DNA
NA	TRBV5-1	NA	TRBJ2-5	CASPVEGPETQYF	TGCGCCAGCCCCGTTGAGGGACCGGAGACCCAGTACTTC
NA	TRBV5-6	few	TRBJ1-1	CASSLVIDSFPEAFF	TGTGCCAGCAGCTTGGTTATCGACAGCTTCCCTGAAGCTTTCTTT
NA	TRBV7-9	NA	TRBJ2-2	CASSLSRGGNTGELFF	TGTGCCAGCAGCTTATCGAGAGGAGGAAACACCGGGGAGCTGTTTTTT
NA	TRBV12-3/TRBV12-4	few	TRBJ1-1	CASRVGRRTNTEAFF	TGTGCCAGCAGGGTCGGCAGACGAACGAACACTGAAGCTTTCTTT
TRBD2	TRBV5-8	NA	TRBJ2-3	CASSLASGRAADTQYF	TGTGCCAGCAGCTTGGCTAGCGGGAGGGCCGCAGATACGCAGTATTTT
NA	TRBV5-1	many	TRBJ2-1	CASSLGTSIYNEQFF	TGCGCCAGCAGCTTGGGGACTTCGATCTACAATGAGCAGTTCTTC
NA	TRBV4-2	NA	TRBJ2-1	CASSLSSDNTQSSYNEQFF	TGTGCCAGCAGCCTATCTTCCGACAATACACAAAGCTCCTACAATGAGCAGTTCTTC
NA	TRBV2	NA	TRBJ1-2	CASSVTLEAYGYTF	TGTGCCAGCAGTGTTACACTGGAGGCCTATGGCTACACCTTC
TRBD1	TRBV9	NA	TRBJ1-2	CASSATGTGFNYGYTF	TGTGCCAGCAGCGCCACAGGGACAGGGTTTAACTATGGCTACACCTTC
NA	TRBV3-1	few	TRBJ1-6	CASSQGRGYSPLHF	TGTGCCAGCAGCCAAGGCCGGGGGTATTCACCCCTCCACTTT
TRBD2	TRBV5-1	few	TRBJ2-7	CASSQSAGVVYEQYF	TGCGCCAGCAGCCAGTCAGCGGGAGTAGTTTACGAGCAGTACTTC
NA	TRBV5-4	NA	TRBJ2-5	CASSLPKETQYF	TGTGCCAGCAGCCTACCGAAAGAGACCCAGTACTTC
NA	TRBV6-2/TRBV6-3	NA	TRBJ2-5	CASATAGSETQYF	TGTGCCAGCGCGACGGCGGGCAGCGAGACCCAGTACTTC
TRBD1	TRBV10-3	NA	TRBJ2-7	CAISESGLGGFEQYF	TGTGCCATCAGTGAGTCGGGTCTAGGGGGCTTCGAGCAGTACTTC
TRBD2	TRBV20-1	few	TRBJ2-3	CSARDRGSGGPGADTQYF	TGCAGTGCTAGAGATCGTGGGAGCGGGGGGCCCGGGGCAGATACGCAGTATTTT
NA	TRBV7-2	NA	TRBJ2-1	CASSSLWGEEQFF	TGTGCCAGCAGCTCCCTTTGGGGAGAAGAGCAGTTCTTC
NA	TRBV7-9	NA	TRBJ2-3	CASSLGGMTDTQYF	TGTGCCAGCAGCTTAGGGGGCATGACAGATACGCAGTATTTT
NA	TRBV29-1	few	TRBJ2-3	CSVDGIGLSDTQYF	TGCAGCGTTGACGGCATTGGGTTATCAGATACGCAGTATTTT
NA	TRBV5-5	few	TRBJ2-5	CASSTPGTPRETQYF	TGTGCCAGCAGCACTCCCGGGACACCACGAGAGACCCAGTACTTC